Shown below are 5 T cell receptor beta chains from a single sample sequenced in a study of cytomegalovirus exposure and HLA in healthy donors. Primers included in the PCR were 60 Vbeta and 13 Jbeta primers. The data were produced by immunoSEQ multiplex PCR, yet TCRdb's version contains in-frame clones alone and is incomplete. The profile shows approximately 150,000 clones, roughly 75% of them singletons. What was sequenced was PBMCs. These receptors were taken from a man between 18 and 29 years old in good health and CMV-seropositive.

This sequence joins TRBV5-5 and TRBJ2-5; 10 positions match TRBD1. J lost 5 bases, V lost 3 bases, and 4 bases had no gene match. Germline lookup yields CDR1 SGHKS and CDR2 YYEKEE (reference sequence). The CDR3 length is 14 residues. The chain's CDR3 is CASSSGQGRETQYF. In DNA form, the CDR3 reads TGTGCCAGCAGCTCGGGACAGGGGCGGGAGACCCAGTACTTC.

The rearrangement joins TRBV2 to TRBJ2-2, with TRBD2 matching 12 bases. The CDR3 is made up of 16 amino acids. Germline loops: CDR1 SNHLY, CDR2 FYNNEI. The trim removed 6 bases at V and 4 bases at J, leaving 6 bases unmatched. As DNA, the CDR3 is TGTGCCAGCAGCGCTCCGGGACTAGCGGGCACCGGGGAGCTGTTTTTT. Residues: CASSAPGLAGTGELFF.

V is TRBV28 and J is TRBJ1-2; weak D call: TRBD1 (6 bases). CDR1 MDHEN and CDR2 SYDVKM come from the germline V gene. This CDR3 has 15 amino acids. V lost 3 bases and J 4 bases, leaving 15 bases between the germline ends. The CDR3 loop reads CASSLGTGLIYGYTF. The DNA for the CDR3 is TGTGCCAGCAGTTTGGGAACAGGGCTCATCTATGGCTACACCTTC.

V is TRBV28 and J is TRBJ1-2; 9 bases align to TRBD1. V was pared by 3 bases and J by 8 bases, with 10 bases of the junction left unmatched. Germline V lookup: CDR1 MDHEN, CDR2 SYDVKM. The CDR3 has 15 amino acids. The CDR3 DNA reads as TGTGCCAGCAGTTTTAGAGGACAGGGGACAGGAGGCTACACCTTC. Translating it yields CASSFRGQGTGGYTF.

This chain connects TRBV9 to TRBJ1-2; D unresolved. Trimming pared 4 bases from V and 12 bases from J, leaving 4 bases between. In germline, CDR1 is SGDLS, CDR2 YYNGEE. CDR3 size: 8 residues. The CDR3 protein is CASSPNTF. The CDR3 DNA follows: TGTGCCAGCAGCCCCAACACCTTC.